The 18 T cell receptor beta chains given below trace back to one sample, sequenced in a study of blood T cell repertoires in COVID-19. Sequencing used immunoSEQ multiplex PCR; TCRdb keeps in-frame clones, though not all of them. Of almost 400,000 clones in the sample, about nine tenths were seen once. Sequenced material: PBMCs or T cells enriched from blood (not recorded which). All receptors derive from a woman between 25 and 40 years old who had recovered from COVID-19.

The chain has TRBV30 and TRBJ1-5; no clear D gene. The CDR3 totals 13 residues. V lost 6 bases, J lost 4 bases, and 13 bases lay in between. CDR1 is GTSNPN, CDR2 SVGIG, per germline (reference sequence). The CDR3 nucleotides are TGTGCCTGTAGTCGGGTGTCAAATCAGCCCCAGCATTTT. Encoded protein: CACSRVSNQPQHF.

The rearrangement uses TRBV5-5 and TRBJ1-1; TRBD1 agrees at 7 bases. Unmatched junction bases numbered 4, after V lost 4 bases and J lost 1 base. Per the germline V gene, CDR1 is SGHKS and CDR2 is YYEKEE (reference sequence). The CDR3 extends over 14 amino acids. CDR3 protein: CASSRDSTNTEAFF. CDR3 DNA sequence: TGTGCCAGCAGCCGGGACAGTACGAACACTGAAGCTTTCTTT.

The rearrangement links TRBV14 to TRBJ1-6, with D possibly matching TRBD1 (5 bases). This CDR3 spans 19 amino acids. Per germline, CDR1 SGHDN and CDR2 FVKESK. Trimming removed 5 bases at V and 0 bases at J, with 20 bases between. The CDR3 loop reads CASSSGTPIQSSYNSPLHF. The CDR3 DNA sequence: TGTGCCAGCAGCTCCGGGACTCCAATCCAGAGCTCCTATAATTCACCCCTCCACTTT.

The genes are TRBV28 and TRBJ1-5; perhaps TRBD1 as D (5 bases). Germline V gene data show CDR1 as MDHEN and CDR2 as SYDVKM. Trimming left V 6 bases short and J 9 bases short, with 12 bases between. The CDR3 covers 12 residues. In DNA, the CDR3 is TGTGCCAGCAGCCCTTTGGGGGGGCCCCAGCATTTT. As protein: CASSPLGGPQHF.

CDR3 sequence: CASSRNHPGTGAETQYF. As DNA, the CDR3 is TGTGCCAGCAGCCGGAATCATCCCGGGACAGGGGCTGAGACCCAGTACTTC. V usage is TRBV6-2 or TRBV6-3 and J usage is TRBJ2-5; 10 positions agree with TRBD1. The CDR3 contains 17 residues. In germline, CDR1 is MNHEY, CDR2 SVGEGT. After removal of 6 bases from V and 5 bases from J, the junction contained 15 bases not matched to a gene.

J is TRBJ1-2 and V is TRBV7-6; the match to TRBD1 covers 8 bases. The J segment lost 7 bases and the V segment lost 2 bases, leaving 18 bases of the junction unmatched. The CDR3 is 18 amino acids. CDR1 and CDR2 from the germline V gene are SGHVS and FNYEAQ. This CDR3 is CASSLYQRQGFVSGGYTF. As DNA, the CDR3 is TGTGCCAGCAGCTTATACCAACGACAGGGGTTCGTTTCGGGTGGCTACACCTTC.

The chain employs TRBV9 and TRBJ2-3; perhaps TRBD2 as D (6 bases). The length of the CDR3 is 15 residues. Trimming pared 4 bases from V and 1 base from J, leaving 13 bases between. The germline gives CDR1 SGDLS, CDR2 YYNGEE. The DNA for the CDR3 is TGTGCCAGCAGCCCCAGGACTACCCGCACAGATACGCAGTATTTT. Translation: CASSPRTTRTDTQYF. The full variable domain, rest sourced from reference TRBV9 and TRBJ2-3, is DSGVTQTPKHLITATGQRVTLRCSPRSGDLSVYWYQQSLDQGLQFLIQYYNGEERAKGNILERFSAQQFPDLHSELNLSSLELGDSALYFCASSPRTTRTDTQYFGPGTRLTVL.

The chain couples TRBV21-1 to TRBJ2-1; the D call TRBD2 from the table was never checked on the DNA. TRBV21-1 is a pseudogene segment. This CDR3 is built from 17 residues. The CDR3: CASSLRRTSGSVGEQFF. CDR3 bases: TGTGCCAGCAGTTTGAGAAGGACTAGCGGGAGTGTCGGTGAGCAGTTCTTC.

V is TRBV5-4 and J is TRBJ1-1; the match to TRBD1 covers 7 bases. The junction had 5 bases not matched to a gene; V was cut back by 2 bases and J by 1 base. Germline V CDR1 and CDR2: SGHNT, YYREEE (reference sequence). The CDR3 sequence is 15 residues long. The CDR3 loop is CASSFGTAENTEAFF. CDR3 sequence (DNA): TGTGCCAGCAGCTTCGGGACAGCGGAGAACACTGAAGCTTTCTTT.

The chain joins TRBV5-1 to TRBJ2-7; TRBD1 matches at 8 bases. There are 15 residues in the CDR3. CDR1 and CDR2 (germline): SGHRS, YFSETQ. The trim removed 4 bases at V and 4 bases at J, leaving 10 bases unmatched. This chain's CDR3 is CASSLRDRSYYEQYF. The CDR3 DNA sequence: TGCGCCAGCAGCCTCCGGGACAGGTCATATTACGAGCAGTACTTC.

V and J are TRBV28 and TRBJ1-4, with D possibly matching TRBD1 (6 bases). Trimming stripped 3 bases from V and 10 bases from J, with 15 bases between. There are 14 residues in the CDR3. Germline-derived CDR1 and CDR2 are MDHEN and SYDVKM. CDR3 region: CASSFQQGFVKLFF. For the CDR3, the DNA is TGTGCCAGCAGTTTTCAGCAGGGGTTCGTAAAACTGTTTTTT.

This clone was detected once. This chain connects TRBV5-1 to TRBJ2-3, with 11 bases aligning to TRBD2. With V trimmed by 0 bases and J by 2 bases, 5 bases remained unmatched. The CDR3 runs 17 residues. Germline values: CDR1 SGHRS, CDR2 YFSETQ. DNA of the CDR3: TGCGCCAGCAGCTTGGGCTTGACTAGCGGGAACACAGATACGCAGTATTTT. Translated: CASSLGLTSGNTDTQYF.

J is TRBJ1-5 and V is TRBV28; TRBD1 agrees at 7 bases. Germline V gives CDR1 MDHEN, CDR2 SYDVKM. There are 13 residues in the CDR3. J lost 7 bases, V lost 4 bases, and 4 bases had no gene match. DNA for the CDR3: TGTGCCAGCAGTTGGACAGGCTGGCAGCCCCAGCATTTT. Translation: CASSWTGWQPQHF.

This rearrangement joins TRBV4-3 to TRBJ2-2, with D unresolved. The CDR3 extends over 13 amino acids. The V gene's germline CDR1 is LGHNA and CDR2 YSLEER. Trimming took off 1 base at V and 9 bases at J, with 9 bases between the two ends. DNA for the CDR3: TGCGCCAGCAGCCAAGTCGTGGGCTGGGAGCTGTTTTTT. It yields the protein CASSQVVGWELFF.

The V and J genes are TRBV11-2 and TRBJ2-2; D gene ambiguous. Germline CDR1 reads SGHAT; CDR2 reads FQNNGV. The CDR3 length is 12 residues. Trimming removed 4 bases at V and 3 bases at J, with 3 bases between. The CDR3 sequence is CASSSYTGELFF. The DNA for the CDR3 is TGTGCCAGCAGCTCTTACACCGGGGAGCTGTTTTTT. Filled out from reference TRBV11-2 and TRBJ2-2, the complete variable domain reads EAGVAQSPRYKIIEKRQSVAFWCNPISGHATLYWYQQILGQGPKLLIQFQNNGVVDDSQLPKDRFSAERLKGVDSTLKIQPAKLEDSAVYLCASSSYTGELFFGEGSRLTVL.

The J gene is TRBJ1-5, the V gene TRBV5-6; TRBD1 is a possible D gene (5 bases). V was clipped by 1 base and J by 4 bases, with 12 bases between them. Germline V gene lookup returns CDR1 SGHDT and CDR2 YYEEEE. The CDR3 spans 15 residues. CDR3 protein: CASSLQQVVNQPQHF. In nucleotides, the CDR3 is TGTGCCAGCAGCTTGCAACAGGTCGTTAATCAGCCCCAGCATTTT.

This clone appeared once. The chain recombines TRBV24-1 with TRBJ1-4, with 7 bases matching TRBD1. The germline V gene has CDR1 KGHDR and CDR2 SFDVKD. Losses at the gene ends were 9 bases for V and 7 bases for J; bases not matched to a gene: 13. The CDR3 has 15 amino acids. CDR3 sequence reads: CATEGDRVLVEKLFF. CDR3 DNA: TGTGCCACCGAAGGAGACAGGGTTCTTGTTGAAAAACTGTTTTTT.

V gene TRBV6-5 combines with J gene TRBJ1-1; TRBD1 matches 8 bases. CDR1 MNHEY and CDR2 SVGAGI come from the germline V gene. The CDR3 has 12 residues. Trimming at V came to 5 bases and at J to 7 bases, leaving 3 bases not matched to a gene. The CDR3 coding sequence is TGTGCCAGCAGTCCTGACAGGGGTGAAGCTTTCTTT. Translation gives CASSPDRGEAFF.